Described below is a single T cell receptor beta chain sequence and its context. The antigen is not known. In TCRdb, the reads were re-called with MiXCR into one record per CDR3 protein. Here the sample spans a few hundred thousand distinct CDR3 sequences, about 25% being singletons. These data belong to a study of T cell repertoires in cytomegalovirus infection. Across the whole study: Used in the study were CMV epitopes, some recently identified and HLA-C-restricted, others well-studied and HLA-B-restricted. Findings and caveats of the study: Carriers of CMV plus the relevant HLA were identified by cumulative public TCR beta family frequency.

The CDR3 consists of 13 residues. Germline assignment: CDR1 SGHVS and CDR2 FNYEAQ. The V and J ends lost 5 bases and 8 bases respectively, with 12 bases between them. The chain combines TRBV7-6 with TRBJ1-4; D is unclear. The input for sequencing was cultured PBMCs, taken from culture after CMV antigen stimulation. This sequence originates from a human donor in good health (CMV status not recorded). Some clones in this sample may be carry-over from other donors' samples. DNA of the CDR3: TGTGCCAGCAGCCCCGGGATGGCGGAAAAACTGTTTTTT. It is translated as CASSPGMAEKLFF.